This T cell receptor (beta chain) was recovered during a study of blood T cell repertoires in COVID-19. Original processing notes: Estimates of nucleated cell counts were drawn from the amplification of reference gene primers. Clones were read by immunoSEQ multiplex PCR, and TCRdb kept only the in-frame ones, dropping some. For V, J and clone size, that table is used; D and trimming come from the DNA. The repertoire holds roughly 150,000 clones, with about 86% as singletons. The V gene's germline CDR1 is MDHEN and CDR2 SYDVKM. The CDR3 sequence is 16 residues long. Germline trimming cut 4 bases from V and 4 bases from J; bases unmatched to any gene: 10.

This chain connects TRBV28 to TRBJ2-4; TRBD2 matches at 7 bases. Sequenced: peripheral blood. The clonotype was recovered from a woman aged 80 or over with acute or convalescent COVID-19. CDR3: CASSSPGERGKNIQYF. For the CDR3, the DNA is TGTGCCAGCAGTTCCCCAGGAGAGCGGGGAAAAAACATTCAGTACTTC.